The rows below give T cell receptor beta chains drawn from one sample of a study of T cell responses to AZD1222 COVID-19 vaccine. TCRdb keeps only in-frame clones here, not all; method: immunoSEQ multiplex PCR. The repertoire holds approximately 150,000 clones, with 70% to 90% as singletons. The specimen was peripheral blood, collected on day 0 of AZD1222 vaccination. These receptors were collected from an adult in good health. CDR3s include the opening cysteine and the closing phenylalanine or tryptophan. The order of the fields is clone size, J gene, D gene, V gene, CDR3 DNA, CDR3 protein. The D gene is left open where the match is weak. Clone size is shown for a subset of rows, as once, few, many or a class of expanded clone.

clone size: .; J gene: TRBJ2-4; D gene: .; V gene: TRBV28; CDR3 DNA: TGTGCCAGCAGAAAAAGATTAGCCAAAAACATTCAGTACTTC; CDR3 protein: CASRKRLAKNIQYF
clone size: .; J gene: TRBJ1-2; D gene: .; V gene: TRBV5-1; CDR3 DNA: TGCGCCAGCAGCCTAGATAACAGGGAACGATTGGGAGGCTACACCTTC; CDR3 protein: CASSLDNRERLGGYTF
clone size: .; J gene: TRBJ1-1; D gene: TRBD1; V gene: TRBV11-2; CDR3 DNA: TGTGCCAGCAGCTCGGACAGGGCGTTTGAAGCTTTCTTT; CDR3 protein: CASSSDRAFEAFF
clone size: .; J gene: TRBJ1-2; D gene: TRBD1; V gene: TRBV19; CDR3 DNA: TGTGCCAGTAGCCGGGACAGCTATGGCTACACCTTC; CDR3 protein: CASSRDSYGYTF
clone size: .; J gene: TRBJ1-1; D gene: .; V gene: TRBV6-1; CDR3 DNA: TGTGCCAGCAGTGAATATCAGGGGAACACTGAAGCTTTCTTT; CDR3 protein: CASSEYQGNTEAFF
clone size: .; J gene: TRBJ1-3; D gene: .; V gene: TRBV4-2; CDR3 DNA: TGTGCCAGCAGCCGAGGCACGGGGGATTTATCTGGAAACACCATATATTTT; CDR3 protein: CASSRGTGDLSGNTIYF
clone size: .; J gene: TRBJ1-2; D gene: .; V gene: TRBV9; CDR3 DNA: TGTGCCAGCAATTCAGGGAACTATGGCTACACCTTC; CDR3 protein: CASNSGNYGYTF
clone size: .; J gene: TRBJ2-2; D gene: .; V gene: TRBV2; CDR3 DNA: TGTGCCAGCAGTGAAGGGGGGGTCACCGGGGAGCTGTTTTTT; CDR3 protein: CASSEGGVTGELFF
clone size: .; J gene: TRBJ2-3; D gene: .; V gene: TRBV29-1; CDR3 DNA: TGCAGCGTTGATGCGGGGCCGACAGGTTCCACAGATACGCAGTATTTT; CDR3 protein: CSVDAGPTGSTDTQYF
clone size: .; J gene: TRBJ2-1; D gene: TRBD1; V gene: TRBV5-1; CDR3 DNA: TGCGCCAGCAGCTCCGGGACAGGGTACAATGAGCAGTTCTTC; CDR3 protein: CASSSGTGYNEQFF
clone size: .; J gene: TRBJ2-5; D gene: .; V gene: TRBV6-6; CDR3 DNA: TGTGCCAGCAGTTACTCGGGACGGAGTCAAGAGACCCAGTACTTC; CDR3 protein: CASSYSGRSQETQYF
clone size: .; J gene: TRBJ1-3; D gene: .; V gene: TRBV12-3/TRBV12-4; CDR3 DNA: TGTGCCAGCAGTGACAGGGGAAACACCATATATTTT; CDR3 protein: CASSDRGNTIYF
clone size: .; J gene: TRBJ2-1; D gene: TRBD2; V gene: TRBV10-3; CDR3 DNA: TGTGCCACCTCCCGGGGGGGCAATGAGCAGTTCTTC; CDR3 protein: CATSRGGNEQFF
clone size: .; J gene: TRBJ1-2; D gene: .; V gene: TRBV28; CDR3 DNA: TGTGCCAGCCAAGGGGGGTCGGCAGGGTTAGGTGGCTACACCTTC; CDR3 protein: CASQGGSAGLGGYTF
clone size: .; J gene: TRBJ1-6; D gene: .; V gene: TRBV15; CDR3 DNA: TGTGCCACCAGCAGAGATAAGGGGGGAGACGGATGGATTCTTAATTCACCCCTCCACTTT; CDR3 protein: CATSRDKGGDGWILNSPLHF
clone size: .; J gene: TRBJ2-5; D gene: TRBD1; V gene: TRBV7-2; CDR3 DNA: TGTGCCAGCAGCTTAGTACGGGGACAGGGAGCAGAGACCCAGTACTTC; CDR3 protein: CASSLVRGQGAETQYF
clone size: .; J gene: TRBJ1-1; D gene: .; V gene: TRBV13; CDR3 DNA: TGTGCCAGCAGCCAGGACACCGAAGCTTTCTTT; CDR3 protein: CASSQDTEAFF
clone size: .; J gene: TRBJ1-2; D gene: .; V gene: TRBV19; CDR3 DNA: TGTGCCAGTGTCGGGGGGCTGGATGGCTACACCTTC; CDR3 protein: CASVGGLDGYTF
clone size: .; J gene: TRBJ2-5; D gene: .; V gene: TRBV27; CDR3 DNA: TGTGCCAGCACTACCTATGGTTCAGGTTCGCAAGAGACCCAGTACTTC; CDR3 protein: CASTTYGSGSQETQYF
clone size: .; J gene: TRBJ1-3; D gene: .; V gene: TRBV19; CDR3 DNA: TGTGCCAGTAGTACCATGGGAGGAGGGAACACCATATATTTT; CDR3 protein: CASSTMGGGNTIYF
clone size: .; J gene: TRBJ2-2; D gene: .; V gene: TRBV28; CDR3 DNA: TGTGCCAGCACCGTCAGGCTAGGCGACGGGGAGCTGTTTTTT; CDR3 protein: CASTVRLGDGELFF
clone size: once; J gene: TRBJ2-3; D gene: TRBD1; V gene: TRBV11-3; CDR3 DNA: TGTGCCAGCAGCTTAGATACAGGGGCCGCCACAGATACGCAGTATTTT; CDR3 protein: CASSLDTGAATDTQYF
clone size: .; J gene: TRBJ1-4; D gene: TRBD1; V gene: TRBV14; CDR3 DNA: TGTGCCAGCAGCCGACGACAGGGATCGGGAGAAAAACTGTTTTTT; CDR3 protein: CASSRRQGSGEKLFF
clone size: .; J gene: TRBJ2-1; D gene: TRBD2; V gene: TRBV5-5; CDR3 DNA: TGTGCCAGCAGCCCGACGCCTAGCGGGAACAATGAGCAGTTCTTC; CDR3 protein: CASSPTPSGNNEQFF
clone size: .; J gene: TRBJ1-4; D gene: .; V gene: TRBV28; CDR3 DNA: TGTGCCAGCAGTTTAGTAGGGCTCTTTAATGAAAAACTGTTTTTT; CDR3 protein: CASSLVGLFNEKLFF
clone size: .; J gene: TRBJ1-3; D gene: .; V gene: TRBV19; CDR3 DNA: TGTGCCAGTAGTATGGGGCGGGTCTCTGGAAACACCATATATTTT; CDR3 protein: CASSMGRVSGNTIYF
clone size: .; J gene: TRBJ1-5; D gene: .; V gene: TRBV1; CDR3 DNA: TGCACCAGCAGCCAAGATGATCTTTGGGGGGTTTGGAAGAATAGCAATCAGCCCCAGCATTTT; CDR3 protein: CTSSQDDLWGVWKNSNQPQHF
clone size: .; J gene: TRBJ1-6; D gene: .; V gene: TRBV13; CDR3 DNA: TGTGCCAGCAGCCAGGGAAATTCACCCCTCCACTTT; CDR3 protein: CASSQGNSPLHF
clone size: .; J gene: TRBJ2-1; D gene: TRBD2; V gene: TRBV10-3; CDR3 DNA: TGTGCCATCAGTGTGTTTGCGGGAGGAAGTAATGAGCAGTTCTTC; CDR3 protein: CAISVFAGGSNEQFF
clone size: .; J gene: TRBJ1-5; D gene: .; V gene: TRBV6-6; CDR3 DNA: TGTGCCAGCACCCTCGGAGTATCTCAGCCCCAGCATTTT; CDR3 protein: CASTLGVSQPQHF
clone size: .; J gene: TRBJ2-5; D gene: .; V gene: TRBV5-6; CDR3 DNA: TGTGCCAGCAGCTGGACAGCAGAACAAGAGACCCAGTACTTC; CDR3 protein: CASSWTAEQETQYF
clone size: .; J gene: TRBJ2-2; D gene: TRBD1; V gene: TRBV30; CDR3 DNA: TGTGCCTGGACCACCCCAGGGGGACCCTTGGGCACCGGGGAGCTGTTTTTT; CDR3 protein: CAWTTPGGPLGTGELFF
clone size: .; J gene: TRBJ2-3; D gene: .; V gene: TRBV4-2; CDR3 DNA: TGTGCCAGCAGCCAAATCTTGGGGACGTCTCGGGGTACGCAGTATTTT; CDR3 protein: CASSQILGTSRGTQYF
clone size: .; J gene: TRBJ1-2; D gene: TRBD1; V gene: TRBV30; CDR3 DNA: TGTGCCTGGAGTGGACCGGGACAGGGATCTGGCTACACCTTC; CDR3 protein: CAWSGPGQGSGYTF
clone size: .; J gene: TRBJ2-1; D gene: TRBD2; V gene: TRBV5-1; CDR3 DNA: TGCGCCAGCAGCCAAGCTAGCGGGAGATCCGATGAGCAGTTCTTC; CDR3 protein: CASSQASGRSDEQFF